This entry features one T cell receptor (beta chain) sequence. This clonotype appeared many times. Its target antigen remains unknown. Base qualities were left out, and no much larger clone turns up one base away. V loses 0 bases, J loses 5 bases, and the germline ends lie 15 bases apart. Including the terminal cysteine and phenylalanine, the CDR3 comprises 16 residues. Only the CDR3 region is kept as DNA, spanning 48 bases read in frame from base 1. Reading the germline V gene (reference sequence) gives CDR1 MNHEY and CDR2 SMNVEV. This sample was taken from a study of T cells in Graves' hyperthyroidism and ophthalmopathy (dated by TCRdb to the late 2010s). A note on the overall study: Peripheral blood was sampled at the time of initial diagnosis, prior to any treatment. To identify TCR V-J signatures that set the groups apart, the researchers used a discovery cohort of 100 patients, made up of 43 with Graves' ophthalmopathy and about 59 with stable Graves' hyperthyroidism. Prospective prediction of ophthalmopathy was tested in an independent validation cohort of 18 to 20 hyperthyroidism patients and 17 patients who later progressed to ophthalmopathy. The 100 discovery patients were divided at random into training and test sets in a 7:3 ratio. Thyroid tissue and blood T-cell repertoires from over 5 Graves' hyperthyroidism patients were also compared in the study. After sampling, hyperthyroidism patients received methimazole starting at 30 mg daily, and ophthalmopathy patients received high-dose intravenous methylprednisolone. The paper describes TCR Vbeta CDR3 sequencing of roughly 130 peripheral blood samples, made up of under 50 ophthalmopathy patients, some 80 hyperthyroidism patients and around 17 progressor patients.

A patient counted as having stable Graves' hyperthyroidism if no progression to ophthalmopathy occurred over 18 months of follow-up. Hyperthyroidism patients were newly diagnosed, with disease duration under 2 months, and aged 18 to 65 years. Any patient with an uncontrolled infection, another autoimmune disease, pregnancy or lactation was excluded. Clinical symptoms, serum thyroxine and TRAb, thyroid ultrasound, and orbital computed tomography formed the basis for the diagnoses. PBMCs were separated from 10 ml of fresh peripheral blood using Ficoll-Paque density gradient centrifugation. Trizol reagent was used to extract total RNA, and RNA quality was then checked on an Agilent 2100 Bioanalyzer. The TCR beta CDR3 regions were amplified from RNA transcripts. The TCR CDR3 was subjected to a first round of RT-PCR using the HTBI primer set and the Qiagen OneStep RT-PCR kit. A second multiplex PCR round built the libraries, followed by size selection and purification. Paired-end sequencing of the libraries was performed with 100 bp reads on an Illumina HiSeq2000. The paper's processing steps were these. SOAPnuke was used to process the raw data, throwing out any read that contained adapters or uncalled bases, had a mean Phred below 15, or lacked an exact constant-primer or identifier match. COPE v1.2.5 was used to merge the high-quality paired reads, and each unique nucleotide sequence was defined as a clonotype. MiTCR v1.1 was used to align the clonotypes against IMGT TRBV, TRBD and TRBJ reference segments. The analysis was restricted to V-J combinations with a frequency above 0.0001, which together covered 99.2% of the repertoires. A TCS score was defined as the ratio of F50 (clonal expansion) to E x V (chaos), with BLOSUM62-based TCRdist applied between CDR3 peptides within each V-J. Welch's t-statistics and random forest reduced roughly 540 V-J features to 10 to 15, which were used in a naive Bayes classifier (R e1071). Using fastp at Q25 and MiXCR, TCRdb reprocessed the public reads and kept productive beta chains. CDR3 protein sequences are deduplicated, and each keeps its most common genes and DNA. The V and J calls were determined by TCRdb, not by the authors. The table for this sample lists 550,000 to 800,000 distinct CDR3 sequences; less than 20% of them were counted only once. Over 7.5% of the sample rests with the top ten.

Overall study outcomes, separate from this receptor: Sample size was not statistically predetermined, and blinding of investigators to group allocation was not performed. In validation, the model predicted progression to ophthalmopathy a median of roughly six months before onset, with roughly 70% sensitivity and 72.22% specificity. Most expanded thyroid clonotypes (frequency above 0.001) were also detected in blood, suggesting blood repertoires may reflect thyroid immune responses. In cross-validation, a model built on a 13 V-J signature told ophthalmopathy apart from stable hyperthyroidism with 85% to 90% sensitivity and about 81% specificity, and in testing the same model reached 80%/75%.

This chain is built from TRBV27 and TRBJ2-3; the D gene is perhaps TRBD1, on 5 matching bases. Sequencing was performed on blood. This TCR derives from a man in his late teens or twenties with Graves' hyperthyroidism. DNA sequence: TGTGCCAGCAGTTTATCCCCAGGGTCAGTGGTAGATACGCAGTATTTT. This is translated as CASSLSPGSVVDTQYF.